This T cell receptor beta chain originates from a study of T cells in Graves' hyperthyroidism and ophthalmopathy. The CDR3 totals 12 residues. V lost 0 bases and J 10 bases, leaving 9 bases between the germline ends. Germline loops: CDR1 SGHTA, CDR2 FQGTGA. There were TCR beta CDR3 regions amplified from RNA transcripts. Carried out on the TCR CDR3, a first-round RT-PCR used the HTBI primer set. TCRdb called the multiplex PCR reads again in MiXCR, with one record for every CDR3 protein. Among around 200,000 distinct CDR3 sequences listed, roughly 18% were seen once. Study outcomes and limitations: Among clonotypes expanded in thyroid above 0.001, most were also found in blood.

At least ten counts were recorded for this clonotype. The antigen is unknown. Newly diagnosed hyperthyroidism patients aged 18 to 65 years had disease lasting under 2 months. The sample taken for sequencing was blood. The chain has TRBV7-3 and TRBJ2-5, with D possibly matching TRBD2 (6 bases). This TCR was sampled from a man in his forties with Graves' hyperthyroidism. The CDR3 here is CASSLTGGHQYF. The CDR3 coding sequence is TGTGCCAGCAGCTTAACCGGGGGTCACCAGTACTTC.